The T cell receptor (beta chain) under discussion was sequenced for a study of cytotoxic CD8 clonotypes in ibrutinib-treated CLL (dated by TCRdb to 2020 to 2023). In the study overall: The cohort included roughly 15 treatment-naive and 11 to 12 relapsed/refractory patients; roughly 17 were IGHV unmutated. Responses were partial in around 25 patients and complete in 2; after median about 68 months follow-up, roughly 15 stayed in remission and 12 progressed. Response samples were taken after a median of roughly 12 months on treatment, ranging from about 6 to 40 months. An average of about 250,000 productive templates and approximately 90,000 productive rearrangements was obtained per sample. Of the roughly 79 people in the trial, 26 had longitudinal samples available. Cryopreserved peripheral blood mononuclear cells were obtained before treatment, at response, and at either sustained remission or disease progression. Every remission and progressive disease sample was obtained while ibrutinib was still being received by the patients.

The sample's time point, from its label and the paper: about twelve months on ibrutinib. For TCR beta library preparation, 1.5 to 2 micrograms of genomic DNA was extracted from cryopreserved PBMCs. High-throughput TCR beta sequencing was performed on longitudinal blood samples from CLL patients receiving ibrutinib monotherapy. The patients were enrolled in a single-center, open-label phase 2 trial of ibrutinib monotherapy. With regard to this clone: Its antigen is still unknown. One base away there is no much larger clone; base qualities are not given.

The goal of deep resolution MiSeq sequencing was a depth between 1 in 1 million and 1 in 200,000 T cells, and coverage averaged 10x per clonotype. The immunoSEQ hsTCRB Kit was used to generate TCR beta libraries. The study's processing was this. ImmunoSEQ Data Assistant and ImmunoSEQ Analyzer were used for data analysis, and V, D and J genes were assigned according to IMGT definitions. Clonality was computed as one minus normalized Shannon entropy of productive rearrangement frequencies, ranging from 0 to 1. Public clonotype analysis was restricted to overrepresented clonotypes comprising at least 0.05% of each patient's repertoire. Repertoires from approximately 13 age-matched healthy donors in immuneACCESS were used as clonality controls. The immuneACCESS repertoire file appears here via TCRdb, limited to in-frame rearrangements. These files lack a portion of the clones; in checked studies, under half of the deficit traces to unresolved V genes, and the cause of the others is not known. For V, J and clone size, that table is used; D and trimming come from the DNA. The sample has some 63,000 clones on record, 90% of them singletons. The ten most abundant clones make up 3% to 3.5% of the sample.

Reading from cysteine to phenylalanine, the CDR3 counts 16 amino acids. The retained sequence is limited to the CDR3, 48 bases, with the frame set at the first base. From a lookup of the germline V gene, CDR1 and CDR2 are SGHRS and YFSETQ. Ends trimmed: V by 2 bases, J by 1 base; bases unmatched to a gene: 3. What the research found in general, with its limitations: Public clonotypes were rare and either shrank or stayed stable during treatment, and the rise in clonality at ibrutinib response reflected expansion of private clonotypes. Baseline clonality was found to be higher than that of age-matched healthy donors and was strongly correlated with circulating CD8+ T-cell counts. Sampling times were not matched between patients in sustained remission and patients whose disease was progressing, and lymph node repertoires were not examined. An increase in clonality was observed at ibrutinib response, with clonality remaining stable during sustained remission and falling back toward baseline at progression.

The chain links TRBV5-1 with TRBJ2-3, with 11 bases in between that match TRBD2. Sequencing used PBMCs, obtained after 12 months of ibrutinib treatment. The sequence derives from a human donor with chronic lymphocytic leukemia. The CDR3 here reads CASSFKLAGGTDTQYF. The DNA is as follows: TGCGCCAGCAGCTTCAAACTAGCGGGGGGCACAGATACGCAGTATTTT.